This TCR beta chain emerged from a study of blood T cells in healthy people across ages. Study background: Per two T cells, template switching captured roughly one barcoded beta molecule. Findings and limits, study-wide: Higher diversity and more naive CD4+ cells were features of long-lived donors, compared to aged donors. Significant beta diversity loss was already apparent by age approximately 36, declining roughly linearly.

In its sample, this clonotype was seen a few times. Its specificity is not known. Primers used in a second PCR of about 7 to 11 cycles were a sample-barcoded 5' primer and a J-beta primer mix. No fewer than 3 million CDR3-containing paired-end reads came from each sample. TCRdb re-derived calls from the 5' RACE reads in MiXCR, one entry per CDR3 protein. This sample has 1.5 million to 2 million distinct CDR3 sequences, with roughly a third found just once. CDR3 size: 18 residues. The chain has TRBV21-1 and TRBJ2-7; the table's D call TRBD2 went unverified against the DNA. TRBV21-1 is listed as a pseudogene. This sequence was found in a woman in her 30s in good health. The sequenced material came from blood. DNA of the CDR3: TGTGCCAGCACCCCTCCCGGGACTAGCGGGATTGTGTCCTACGAGCAGTACTTC. This sequence encodes CASTPPGTSGIVSYEQYF.